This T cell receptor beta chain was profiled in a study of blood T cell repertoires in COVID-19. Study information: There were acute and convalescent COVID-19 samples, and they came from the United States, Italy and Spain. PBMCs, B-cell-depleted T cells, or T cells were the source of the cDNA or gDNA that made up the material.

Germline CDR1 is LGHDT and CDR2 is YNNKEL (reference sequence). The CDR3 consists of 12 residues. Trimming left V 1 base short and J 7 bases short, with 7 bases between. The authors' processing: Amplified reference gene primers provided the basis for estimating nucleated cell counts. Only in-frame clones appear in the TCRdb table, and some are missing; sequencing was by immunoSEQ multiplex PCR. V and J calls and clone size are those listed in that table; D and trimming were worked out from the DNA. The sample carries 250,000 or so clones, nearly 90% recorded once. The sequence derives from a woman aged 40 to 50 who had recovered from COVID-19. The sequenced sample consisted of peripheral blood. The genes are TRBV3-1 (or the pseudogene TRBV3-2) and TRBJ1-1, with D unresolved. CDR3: CASSQAPGEAFF. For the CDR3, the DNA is TGTGCCAGCAGCCAAGCCCCCGGTGAAGCTTTCTTT.